What follows are 2 T cell receptor beta chains derived from one specimen sequenced in a study of beta chain features in type 1 diabetes. Reverse transcribing all isolated RNA meant expressed TCRB transcripts were sequenced. Only in-frame clones appear in the TCRdb table, and some are missing; sequencing was by immunoSEQ multiplex PCR. This table has hundreds of thousands of clones, 17% appearing once. Sequencing was done on a sample of naive CD4+ T cells from blood. These receptors all come from a woman between 18 and 30 years old in good health.

The chain employs TRBV11-3 and TRBJ2-7; the D call may be TRBD1 or TRBD2 (5 bases each). Germline V lookup: CDR1 SGHNT, CDR2 YENEEA. The V and J ends lost 5 bases and 0 bases respectively, with 14 bases between them. This CDR3 region has 15 residues. The CDR3 sequence: CASSQLGDSSYEQYF. In nucleotides, the CDR3 is TGTGCCAGCAGCCAACTGGGGGATAGCTCCTACGAGCAGTACTTC.

V usage is TRBV7-2 and J usage is TRBJ2-2, with D possibly matching TRBD1 (5 bases). Per germline, CDR1 SGHTA and CDR2 FQGNSA. V was shortened by 5 bases and J by 8 bases, with 9 bases between the two germline ends. The CDR3 is made up of 12 amino acids. CDR3 protein: CASSRQMGELFF. The CDR3 nucleotides are TGTGCCAGCAGCCGACAGATGGGGGAGCTGTTTTTT. Full variable domain (missing parts from reference TRBV7-2 and TRBJ2-2): GAGVSQSPSNKVTEKGKDVELRCDPISGHTALYWYRQSLGQGLEFLIYFQGNSAPDKSGLPSDRFSAERTGGSVSTLTIQRTQQEDSAVYLCASSRQMGELFFGEGSRLTVL.